What follows are 10 T cell receptor beta chains derived from one specimen sequenced in a study of blood T cell repertoires in COVID-19. Method: immunoSEQ multiplex PCR; TCRdb's copy keeps in-frame clones and lacks some. Of around 150,000 clones listed, roughly 85% are singletons. Sequences were obtained from peripheral blood. All receptors derive from a man in his 70s with acute or convalescent COVID-19.

The chain links TRBV7-6 to TRBJ2-7; D might be TRBD1 (5 bases). The CDR3 extends over 13 amino acids. The germline V gene has CDR1 SGHVS and CDR2 FNYEAQ. Trimming left V 5 bases short and J 0 bases short, with 8 bases between. CDR3 protein: CASSLGHSYEQYF. As DNA, the CDR3 is TGTGCCAGCAGCCTTGGACACTCCTACGAGCAGTACTTC.

The chain combines TRBV7-8 with TRBJ2-3; D ambiguous. The V gene lost 0 bases and the J gene lost 0 bases, with 13 bases spanning the gap. CDR3 size: 17 residues. Germline CDR1 is SGHVS and CDR2 is FQNEAQ. The CDR3 is CASSLAATPTSTDTQYF. As DNA, the CDR3 is TGTGCCAGCAGCTTAGCGGCTACCCCGACTAGCACAGATACGCAGTATTTT.

V is TRBV24-1 and J is TRBJ2-3; D ambiguous. Trimming removed 3 bases at V and 2 bases at J, with 11 bases between. Germline CDR1 reads KGHDR; CDR2 reads SFDVKD. The CDR3 consists of 15 residues. CDR3 sequence: CATSDPSETTDTQYF. DNA for the CDR3: TGTGCCACCAGTGATCCGTCGGAGACCACAGATACGCAGTATTTT.

V usage is TRBV10-3 and J usage is TRBJ2-5, with D possibly TRBD1 on 5 matching bases. The V end was cut by 5 bases, the J end by 2 bases, with 15 bases between. From germline, CDR1 is ENHRY and CDR2 SYGVKD. This CDR3 is built from 15 residues. DNA for the CDR3: TGTGCCATCAGTAAAGGGGTCCTGGGGCAAGAGACCCAGTACTTC. Amino acids: CAISKGVLGQETQYF.

The chain recombines TRBV7-2 with TRBJ1-6; TRBD1 agrees at 7 bases. Trimming at V came to 4 bases and at J to 6 bases, leaving 9 bases not matched to a gene. The CDR3 spans 16 residues. In germline, CDR1 is SGHTA, CDR2 FQGNSA. CDR3 sequence (DNA): TGTGCCAGCAGCTCGATTCTAACAGGGGCTAATTCACCCCTCCACTTT. It translates to CASSSILTGANSPLHF.

This chain links TRBV15 with TRBJ2-7, with 7 bases matching TRBD2. The V gene's germline CDR1 is LNHNV and CDR2 YYDKDF (reference sequence). This CDR3 region has 16 residues. V lost 0 bases to trimming and J lost 1 base; unmatched junction nucleotides: 6. The CDR3 here is CATSRDRRELSYEQYF. The CDR3 DNA is TGTGCCACCAGCAGAGATCGGCGGGAGTTGTCCTACGAGCAGTACTTC.

The rearrangement uses TRBV27 and TRBJ1-6; tentative D call: TRBD1 (6 bases). Deletions cut 6 bases from V and 6 bases from J, with 12 bases between. The V gene's germline CDR1 is MNHEY and CDR2 SMNVEV (reference sequence). This CDR3 spans 14 amino acids. CDR3 region: CASSTGLGNSPLHF. DNA of the CDR3: TGTGCCAGCAGCACAGGGTTAGGTAATTCACCCCTCCACTTT.

V gene TRBV30 combines with J gene TRBJ1-4, with D uncertain. Germline V lookup: CDR1 GTSNPN, CDR2 SVGIG (reference sequence). V dropped 4 bases and J dropped 3 bases, with 12 bases sitting between them. CDR3 length: 14 residues. This CDR3 is CAWTEGLANEKLFF. CDR3 in DNA: TGTGCCTGGACTGAGGGTTTGGCTAATGAAAAACTGTTTTTT.

This chain uses TRBV28 with TRBJ2-5, with D hard to call. The length of the CDR3 is 13 residues. The germline gives CDR1 MDHEN, CDR2 SYDVKM. V lost 5 bases to trimming and J lost 2 bases, with 9 bases between them. The CDR3 DNA sequence: TGTGCCAGCAGTGTAGACATGCAAGAGACCCAGTACTTC. It specifies CASSVDMQETQYF.

The chain employs TRBV29-1 and TRBJ2-7; TRBD2 aligns across 10 bases. The CDR3 contains 16 residues. Germline V CDR1 and CDR2: SQVTM, ANQGSEA. Trimming at V came to 4 bases and at J to 4 bases, leaving 13 bases not matched to a gene. CDR3 sequence reads: CSVGGRGLADLYEQYF. The CDR3 DNA is TGCAGCGTTGGCGGAAGAGGACTAGCGGACTTATACGAGCAGTACTTC.